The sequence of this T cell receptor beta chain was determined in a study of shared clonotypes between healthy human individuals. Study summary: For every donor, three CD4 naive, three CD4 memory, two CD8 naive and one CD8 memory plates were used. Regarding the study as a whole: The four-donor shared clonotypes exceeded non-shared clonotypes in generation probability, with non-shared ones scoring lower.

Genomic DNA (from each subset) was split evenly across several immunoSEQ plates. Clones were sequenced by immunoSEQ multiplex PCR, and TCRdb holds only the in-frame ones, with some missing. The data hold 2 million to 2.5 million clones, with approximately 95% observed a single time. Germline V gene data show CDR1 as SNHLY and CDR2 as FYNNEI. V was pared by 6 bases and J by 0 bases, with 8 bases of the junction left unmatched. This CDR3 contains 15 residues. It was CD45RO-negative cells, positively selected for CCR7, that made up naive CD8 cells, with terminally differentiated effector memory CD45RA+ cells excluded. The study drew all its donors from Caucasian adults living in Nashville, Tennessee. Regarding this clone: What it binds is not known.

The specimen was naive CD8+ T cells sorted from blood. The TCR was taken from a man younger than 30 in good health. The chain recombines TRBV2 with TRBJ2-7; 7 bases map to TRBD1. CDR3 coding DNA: TGTGCCAGCAGGATTCGGGACAGTTTCTCCTACGAGCAGTACTTC. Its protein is CASRIRDSFSYEQYF.